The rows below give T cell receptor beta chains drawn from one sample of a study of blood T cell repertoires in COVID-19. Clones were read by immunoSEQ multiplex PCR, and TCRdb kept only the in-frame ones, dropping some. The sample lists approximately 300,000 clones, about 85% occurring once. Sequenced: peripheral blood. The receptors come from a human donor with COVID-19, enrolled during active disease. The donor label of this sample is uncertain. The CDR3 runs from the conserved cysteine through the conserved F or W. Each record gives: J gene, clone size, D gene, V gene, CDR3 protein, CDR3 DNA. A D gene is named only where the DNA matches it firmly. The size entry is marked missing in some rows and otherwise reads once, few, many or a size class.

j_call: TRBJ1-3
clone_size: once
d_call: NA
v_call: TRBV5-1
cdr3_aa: CASSDPGSGNTIYF
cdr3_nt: TGCGCCAGCAGCGACCCGGGCTCTGGAAACACCATATATTTT

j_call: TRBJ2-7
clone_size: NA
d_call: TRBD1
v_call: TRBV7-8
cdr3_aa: CASSPDRGYEQYF
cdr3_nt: TGTGCCAGCAGCCCAGACAGGGGATACGAGCAGTACTTC

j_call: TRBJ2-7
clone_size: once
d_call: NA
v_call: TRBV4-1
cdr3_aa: CASSQNTGYYEQYF
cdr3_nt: TGCGCCAGCAGCCAAAATACAGGTTACTACGAGCAGTACTTC

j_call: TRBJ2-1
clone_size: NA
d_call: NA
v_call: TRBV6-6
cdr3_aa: CASNLHGGSSYNEQFF
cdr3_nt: TGTGCCAGCAATCTCCACGGCGGAAGCTCCTACAATGAGCAGTTCTTC

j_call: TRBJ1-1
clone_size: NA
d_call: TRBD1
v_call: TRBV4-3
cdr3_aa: CASSLARGSGTEAFF
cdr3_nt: TGCGCCAGCAGCCTGGCCAGGGGGTCGGGGACTGAAGCTTTCTTT

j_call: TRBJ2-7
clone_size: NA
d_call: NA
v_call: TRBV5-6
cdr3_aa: CASSALGGDFYEQYF
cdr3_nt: TGTGCCAGCAGCGCGCTAGGGGGGGATTTCTACGAGCAGTACTTC

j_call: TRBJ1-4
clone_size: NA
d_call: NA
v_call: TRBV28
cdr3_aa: CASSQLGGWSEKLFF
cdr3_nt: TGTGCCAGCAGCCAATTGGGGGGGTGGAGTGAAAAACTGTTTTTT

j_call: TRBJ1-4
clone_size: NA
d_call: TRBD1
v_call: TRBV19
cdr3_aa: CASSAPGTGGTTNEKLFF
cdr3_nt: TGTGCCAGTAGTGCCCCGGGGACAGGGGGAACGACTAATGAAAAACTGTTTTTT

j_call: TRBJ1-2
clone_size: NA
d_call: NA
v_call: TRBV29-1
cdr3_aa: CSVPRTRGPYGYTF
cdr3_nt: TGCAGCGTTCCAAGGACCCGGGGTCCCTATGGCTACACCTTC

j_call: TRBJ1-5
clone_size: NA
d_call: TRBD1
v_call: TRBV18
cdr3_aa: CASSPDRAGANQPQHF
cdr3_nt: TGTGCCAGCTCACCCGACAGGGCTGGGGCCAATCAGCCCCAGCATTTT

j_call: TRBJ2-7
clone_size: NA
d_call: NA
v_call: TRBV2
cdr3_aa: CASSEGSIRASFYEQYF
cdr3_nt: TGTGCCAGCAGTGAAGGTTCCATCAGGGCCTCATTCTACGAGCAGTACTTC

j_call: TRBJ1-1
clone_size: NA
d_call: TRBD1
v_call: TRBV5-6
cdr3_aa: CASSLNGQGAVTEAFF
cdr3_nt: TGTGCCAGCAGCTTAAATGGACAGGGGGCTGTCACTGAAGCTTTCTTT

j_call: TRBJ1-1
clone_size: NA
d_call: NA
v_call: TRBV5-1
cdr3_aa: CASSFRAQVNTEAFF
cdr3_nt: TGCGCCAGCAGCTTCAGGGCTCAAGTGAACACTGAAGCTTTCTTT

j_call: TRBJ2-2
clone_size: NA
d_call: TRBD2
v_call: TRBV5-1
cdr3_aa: CASRDGTSGLNTGELFF
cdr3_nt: TGCGCCAGCAGAGATGGGACTAGCGGGCTGAACACCGGGGAGCTGTTTTTT

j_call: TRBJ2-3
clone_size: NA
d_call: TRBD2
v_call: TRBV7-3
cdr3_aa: CASSLEPSGRFTDTQYF
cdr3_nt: TGTGCCAGCAGCTTGGAGCCTAGCGGGAGGTTTACAGATACGCAGTATTTT

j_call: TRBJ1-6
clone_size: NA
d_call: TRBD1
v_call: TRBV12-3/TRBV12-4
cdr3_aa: CASSGTGGSPLHF
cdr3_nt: TGTGCCAGCAGTGGGACAGGTGGTTCACCCCTCCACTTT

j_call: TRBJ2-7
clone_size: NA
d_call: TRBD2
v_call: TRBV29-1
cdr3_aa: CSVASSGYEQYF
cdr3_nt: TGCAGCGTTGCATCTAGCGGGTACGAGCAGTACTTC

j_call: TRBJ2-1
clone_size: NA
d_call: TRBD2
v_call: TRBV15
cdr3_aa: CATSRDLTSGRQEQFF
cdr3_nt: TGTGCCACCAGCAGAGACCTGACTAGCGGGAGACAAGAGCAGTTCTTC

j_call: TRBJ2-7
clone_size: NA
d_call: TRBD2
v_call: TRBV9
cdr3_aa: CASSVAGTSYEQYF
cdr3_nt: TGTGCCAGCAGCGTCGCCGGGACTAGCTACGAGCAGTACTTC

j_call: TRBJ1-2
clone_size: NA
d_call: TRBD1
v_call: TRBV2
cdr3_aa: CASSEQGANYGYTF
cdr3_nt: TGTGCCAGCAGTGAACAGGGGGCTAACTATGGCTACACCTTC

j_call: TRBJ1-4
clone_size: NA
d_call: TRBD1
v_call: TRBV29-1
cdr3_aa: CSVGQASNEKLFF
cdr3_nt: TGCAGCGTGGGACAGGCTTCTAATGAAAAACTGTTTTTT

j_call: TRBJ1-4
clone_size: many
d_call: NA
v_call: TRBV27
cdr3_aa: CASSELQGSGEKLFF
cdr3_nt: TGTGCCAGCAGTGAGTTACAGGGTTCGGGTGAAAAACTGTTTTTT

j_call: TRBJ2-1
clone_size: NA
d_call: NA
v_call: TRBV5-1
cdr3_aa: CASSRTAVEYNEQFF
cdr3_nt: TGCGCCAGCAGCCGGACAGCAGTAGAGTACAATGAGCAGTTCTTC

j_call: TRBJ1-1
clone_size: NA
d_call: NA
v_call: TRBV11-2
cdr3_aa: CASSTTTVLNTEAFF
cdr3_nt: TGTGCCAGCAGCACTACGACAGTCCTCAACACTGAAGCTTTCTTT

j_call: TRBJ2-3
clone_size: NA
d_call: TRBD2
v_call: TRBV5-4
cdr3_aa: CASSSPLAGVSDTQYF
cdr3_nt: TGTGCCAGCAGCTCTCCACTAGCGGGAGTTTCAGATACGCAGTATTTT

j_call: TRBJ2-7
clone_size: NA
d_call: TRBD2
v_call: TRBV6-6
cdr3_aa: CASSPAGADEQYF
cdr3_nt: TGTGCCAGCAGTCCAGCGGGAGCGGACGAGCAGTACTTC

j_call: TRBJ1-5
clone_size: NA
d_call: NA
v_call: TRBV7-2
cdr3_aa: CASSLVQGGNQPQHF
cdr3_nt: TGTGCCAGCAGCCTGGTACAGGGCGGCAATCAGCCCCAGCATTTT

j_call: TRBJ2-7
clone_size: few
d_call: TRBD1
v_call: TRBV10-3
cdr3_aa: CAISLQGSEQYF
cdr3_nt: TGTGCCATCAGTTTACAGGGGTCCGAGCAGTACTTC

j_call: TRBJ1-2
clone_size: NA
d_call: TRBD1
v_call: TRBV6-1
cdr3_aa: CASSEMTGVNYGYTF
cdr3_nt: TGTGCCAGCAGTGAAATGACAGGGGTAAACTATGGCTACACCTTC

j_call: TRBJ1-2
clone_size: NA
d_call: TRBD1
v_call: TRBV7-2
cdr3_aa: CASSFTPGQGSGYTF
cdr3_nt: TGTGCCAGCAGCTTTACCCCGGGACAGGGGAGTGGCTACACCTTC

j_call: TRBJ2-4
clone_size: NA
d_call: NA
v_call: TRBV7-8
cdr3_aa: CASSLIRAGSKNIQYF
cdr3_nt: TGTGCCAGCAGCTTAATACGCGCCGGTTCCAAAAACATTCAGTACTTC

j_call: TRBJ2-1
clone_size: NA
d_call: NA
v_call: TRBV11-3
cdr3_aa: CASSLGGENEQFF
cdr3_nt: TGTGCCAGCAGCTTAGGCGGAGAGAATGAGCAGTTCTTC

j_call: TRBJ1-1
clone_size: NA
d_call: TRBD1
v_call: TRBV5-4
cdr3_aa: CASSLGQGAAGTEAFF
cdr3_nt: TGTGCCAGCAGCTTAGGGCAGGGGGCAGCGGGGACTGAAGCTTTCTTT

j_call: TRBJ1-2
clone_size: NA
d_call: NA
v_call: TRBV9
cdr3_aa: CASSATGSNGYTF
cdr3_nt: TGTGCCAGCAGCGCCACAGGTAGCAATGGCTACACCTTC

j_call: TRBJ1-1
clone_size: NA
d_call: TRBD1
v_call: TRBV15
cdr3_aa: CATSRGALTGAEAFF
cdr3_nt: TGTGCCACCAGCAGAGGGGCCCTGACAGGGGCTGAAGCTTTCTTT

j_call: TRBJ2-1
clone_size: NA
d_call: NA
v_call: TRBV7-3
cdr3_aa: CASSYSGPSYNEQFF
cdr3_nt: TGTGCCAGCAGCTACAGCGGGCCCTCCTACAATGAGCAGTTCTTC

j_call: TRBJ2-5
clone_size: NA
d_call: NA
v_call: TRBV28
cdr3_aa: CASSFPGGETQYF
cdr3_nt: TGTGCCAGCAGTTTCCCAGGAGGAGAGACCCAGTACTTC

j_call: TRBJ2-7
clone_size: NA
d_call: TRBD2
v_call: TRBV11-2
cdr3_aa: CASSLWGSVAGAGEQYF
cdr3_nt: TGTGCCAGCAGCTTATGGGGTTCGGTAGCGGGAGCAGGAGAGCAGTACTTC

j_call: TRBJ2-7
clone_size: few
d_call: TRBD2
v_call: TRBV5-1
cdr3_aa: CASRRTSGTYEQYF
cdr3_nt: TGCGCCAGCAGGAGGACTAGCGGGACCTACGAGCAGTACTTC

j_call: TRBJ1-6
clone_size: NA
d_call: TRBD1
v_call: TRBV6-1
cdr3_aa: CASSEGDRTRTSYNSPLHF
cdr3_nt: TGTGCCAGCAGTGAAGGGGACAGGACGCGAACCTCCTATAATTCACCCCTCCACTTT